This T cell receptor (beta chain) originates from a study of OX40 agonist ivuxolimab in advanced cancers. Background on the study: People who had prior anti-PD-1, anti-PD-L1 or anti-CTLA-4 therapy could take part, and around 43% had some. Two cutaneous melanoma patients and one hepatocellular carcinoma patient, three in all, had partial responses. Study-wide points: There were also nonresponders showing low normalized T-cell clonal expansion.

Germline V lookup: CDR1 SGHRS, CDR2 YFSETQ. V was clipped by 5 bases and J by 6 bases; unmatched bases: 11. The CDR3 covers 16 residues. This table comes from immunoSEQ multiplex PCR, and its TCRdb copy is limited to in-frame clones, with some not included. This sample has around 92,000 clones, with roughly 93% found just once. As regards this clone: Its specificity is unknown.

The investigators sampled blood at baseline, at cycle 4 day 1, and at cycle 7 day 1. The sequence came from an adult with an advanced solid tumor such as melanoma, head and neck, liver or kidney cancer. The genes are TRBV5-1 and TRBJ2-2, with 9 nucleotides matching TRBD1. Sequenced material: CD4+ or CD8+ T cells sorted from blood, taken in a trial of the OX40 agonist ivuxolimab. The DNA of the CDR3 is TGCGCCAGCAGTCCGGCCGGGACAGGGCTCGCCGGGGAGCTGTTTTTT. Translation: CASSPAGTGLAGELFF.